The present T cell receptor (beta chain) was sequenced within a study of T cell repertoires in cytomegalovirus infection. Turning to the study itself: Indications came from public TCR beta signatures; they pointed to CMV infection and to a matching HLA type. General study results and limits: In two of eight donors, the top clonotype was HLA-C-restricted CMV-specific.

TCRdb analysed the reads with MiXCR anew, one entry per CDR3 protein. The sample consists of around 340,000 distinct CDR3 sequences, almost 30% of them appearing once. After removal of 8 bases from V and 2 bases from J, the junction contained 3 bases not matched to a gene. CDR3 size: 12 residues. Concerning this clonotype itself: The antigen is unknown.

The chain couples TRBV12-3 or TRBV12-4 to TRBJ2-7, with TRBD1 matching over 7 bases. The sample in question was cultured PBMCs, obtained from culture after CMV antigen stimulation. The TCR originated in a human donor in good health (CMV status not recorded). Some clones in this sample may be carry-over from other donors' samples. This CDR3 reads CASGGQTYEQYF. The CDR3 DNA reads as TGTGCCAGCGGGGGACAGACCTACGAGCAGTACTTC.